These 25 T cell receptor beta chains were sequenced from one sample in a study of blood T cell repertoires in COVID-19. The assay was immunoSEQ multiplex PCR, and TCRdb's table has in-frame clones only and misses some. The table lists approximately 100,000 clones, 69% of them singletons. The material sequenced was peripheral blood. The receptors here all came from a man older than 75 with acute or convalescent COVID-19.

J is TRBJ2-7 and V is TRBV6-2 or TRBV6-3; perhaps TRBD2 as D (5 bases). Trimming shortened V by 0 bases and J by 1 base, and 10 bases separated the two germline ends. The CDR3 runs to 15 residues. The germline V gene encodes CDR1 MNHEY and CDR2 SVGEGT. As DNA, the CDR3 is TGTGCCAGCAGTTACTCGAGGACTGCATCCTACGAGCAGTACTTC. Amino acid sequence: CASSYSRTASYEQYF.

This chain connects TRBV5-4 to TRBJ1-4; no reliable D call. V dropped 0 bases and J dropped 4 bases, with 10 bases sitting between them. Germline V gives CDR1 SGHNT, CDR2 YYREEE (reference sequence). The CDR3 loop spans 15 amino acids. DNA for the CDR3: TGTGCCAGCAGCTTGGGGGTCGGAGATAATGAAAAACTGTTTTTT. This codes for CASSLGVGDNEKLFF. The complete variable domain, with remaining parts taken from reference TRBV5-4 and TRBJ1-4, reads ETGVTQSPTHLIKTRGQQVTLRCSSQSGHNTVSWYQQALGQGPQFIFQYYREEENGRGNFPPRFSGLQFPNYSSELNVNALELDDSALYLCASSLGVGDNEKLFFGSGTQLSVL.

Only a few counts were recorded for this clone. The V call is TRBV4-3, the J call TRBJ2-1, with a tentative D call TRBD2 (6 bases). The CDR3 totals 19 residues. Per the germline V gene, CDR1 is LGHNA and CDR2 is YSLEER. V lost 0 bases to trimming and J lost 4 bases, with 22 bases between them. The CDR3 nucleotides are TGCGCCAGCAGCCAAGATTGGGGACGGACTACGGGTGGGTACAATGAGCAGTTCTTC. Its translation: CASSQDWGRTTGGYNEQFF.

The table lists this clone with a few counts. This sequence joins TRBV29-1 and TRBJ1-1; no reliable D call. Deletions cut 2 bases from V and 11 bases from J, with 3 bases between. Germline V CDR1 and CDR2: SQVTM, ANQGSEA. CDR3 length: 8 amino acids. In DNA form, the CDR3 reads TGCAGCGTTGAACGGGCTTTCTTT. This codes for CSVERAFF.

The V call is TRBV2, the J call TRBJ2-5, with no clear D. The V gene lost 11 bases and the J gene lost 1 base, with 8 bases spanning the gap. Germline lookup yields CDR1 SNHLY and CDR2 FYNNEI. The CDR3 runs to 11 residues. For the CDR3, the DNA is TGTGCCCTTTCCGTCCAAGAGACCCAGTACTTC. Translation gives CALSVQETQYF.

A few counts support this clone. The genes are TRBV11-2 and TRBJ2-3; 7 bases align to TRBD1. The germline V gene encodes CDR1 SGHAT and CDR2 FQNNGV. The CDR3 covers 14 residues. J lost 4 bases, V lost 5 bases, and 6 bases had no gene match. The CDR3, as DNA: TGTGCCAGCAGCACCCGACAGGGTCCAGATACGCAGTATTTT. Translation gives CASSTRQGPDTQYF.

The chain couples TRBV4-2 to TRBJ2-1, with 16 bases lining up with TRBD2. The CDR3 runs 16 residues. Germline V gene lookup returns CDR1 LGHNA and CDR2 YNFKEQ. After removal of 4 bases from V and 10 bases from J, the junction contained 7 bases not matched to a gene. In DNA, the CDR3 is TGTGCCAGCAGCCCCTCGGGACTAGCGGGAGGGAGGGAGCAGTTCTTC. This codes for CASSPSGLAGGREQFF.

The genes are TRBV29-1 and TRBJ1-4, with 12 bases matching TRBD1. Germline-derived CDR1 and CDR2 are SQVTM and ANQGSEA. The V gene end was trimmed by 5 bases and the J gene end by 2 bases; junction bases not matched to a gene: 3. The CDR3 is 15 amino acids. The CDR3 DNA follows: TGCAGCGTTCCCGGGACAGGGGGCACTAATGAAAAACTGTTTTTT. It specifies CSVPGTGGTNEKLFF.

This clone occurred once. The J gene is TRBJ1-2, the V gene TRBV4-3; 10 bases match TRBD1. Trimming cost V 3 bases and J 8 bases; bases outside gene matches: 9. Germline CDR1 and CDR2: LGHNA and YSLEER. This CDR3 has 15 amino acids. In DNA form, the CDR3 reads TGCGCCAGCAGCCAGACGGGACAGGGGCTGGGAGGCTACACCTTC. Protein product: CASSQTGQGLGGYTF.

The chain employs TRBV5-1 and TRBJ1-5, with D possibly being TRBD1 (5 bases). Per germline, CDR1 SGHRS and CDR2 YFSETQ. The V end lost 4 bases, the J end lost 10 bases, and 21 bases lay between the germline ends. The CDR3 runs to 15 residues. The CDR3 here is CASSPTGGGSEPQHF. CDR3 nucleotides: TGCGCCAGCAGCCCCACCGGGGGAGGCTCGGAACCCCAGCATTTT.

The V and J genes are TRBV20-1 and TRBJ2-7; perhaps TRBD2 as D (6 bases). The V gene's germline CDR1 is DFQATT and CDR2 SNEGSKA (reference sequence). The CDR3 loop spans 11 amino acids. Trimming pared 7 bases from V and 3 bases from J, leaving 10 bases between. Written as DNA, the CDR3 is TGCAGTGGGCGGGACGGCTACGAGCAGTACTTC. It codes for CSGRDGYEQYF.

This sequence joins TRBV27 and TRBJ2-7; tentatively, D is TRBD2 (6 bases). Trimming took 8 bases from V and 3 from J, leaving 14 bases between them. The germline V gene has CDR1 MNHEY and CDR2 SMNVEV (reference sequence). The CDR3 contains 13 residues. The CDR3 DNA sequence: TGTGCCAGCCGGAGGGGTGCCAACTACGAGCAGTACTTC. Its translation: CASRRGANYEQYF.

The V gene is TRBV6-5, the J gene TRBJ1-1; TRBD1 aligns across 10 bases. CDR3 length: 15 residues. The J segment lost 10 bases and the V segment lost 6 bases, leaving 14 bases of the junction unmatched. The germline gives CDR1 MNHEY, CDR2 SVGAGI. As DNA, the CDR3 is TGTGCCAGCAGCTACCGGGACAGGGGCGTGAGGGGAGCTTTCTTT. It specifies CASSYRDRGVRGAFF.

This chain uses TRBV21-1 with TRBJ2-1; TRBD2, as called in the table, went unchecked against the DNA. TRBV21-1 is a pseudogene. This CDR3 comprises 15 residues. DNA for the CDR3: TGTGCCAGCAGCAAAGTTTCTAGCTCCGCGGGTGAGCAGTTCTTC. This sequence encodes CASSKVSSSAGEQFF.

This chain links TRBV29-1 with TRBJ2-1; possible D gene TRBD2, 7 bases. CDR1 and CDR2 (germline): SQVTM, ANQGSEA. This CDR3 spans 14 amino acids. The V end was cut by 4 bases, the J end by 4 bases, with 14 bases between. CDR3 sequence reads: CSVGGGTPYNEQFF. DNA of the CDR3: TGCAGCGTTGGGGGGGGCACCCCTTACAATGAGCAGTTCTTC.

This rearrangement joins TRBV27 to TRBJ2-1; 15 nucleotides align to TRBD2. The germline CDR1 and CDR2 sequences are MNHEY and SMNVEV (reference sequence). The CDR3 is made up of 15 amino acids. V gave up 6 bases and J gave up 9 bases; unmatched junction bases: 6. The chain's CDR3 is CASSLGLAGGPEQFF. For the CDR3, the DNA is TGTGCCAGCAGCCTTGGACTAGCGGGAGGGCCTGAGCAGTTCTTC.

The genes are TRBV5-8 and TRBJ2-1; 11 bases agree with TRBD2. This CDR3 has 14 residues. Germline V lookup: CDR1 SGHTS, CDR2 YDEGEE. V trimming: 5 bases; J trimming: 10 bases; junction bases outside the gene matches: 8. The CDR3 DNA reads as TGTGCCAGCAGTTCCGGACTAGCGGGCCAAGAGCAGTTCTTC. This encodes CASSSGLAGQEQFF. Using reference TRBV5-8 and TRBJ2-1 for the parts outside the CDR3, the full variable domain is EAGVTQSPTHLIKTRGQQATLRCSPISGHTSVYWYQQALGLGLQFLLWYDEGEERNRGNFPPRFSGRQFPNYSSELNVNALELEDSALYLCASSSGLAGQEQFFGPGTRLTVL.

This clone has a handful of counts. The chain recombines TRBV19 with TRBJ1-5; D is unclear. The V end was cut by 3 bases, the J end by 7 bases, with 10 bases between. The CDR3 is 13 amino acids. Germline CDR1 reads LNHDA; CDR2 reads SQIVND (reference sequence). The CDR3 nucleotides read TGTGCCAGTAGTATGAGTCGATCCCAGCCCCAGCATTTT. It specifies CASSMSRSQPQHF.

The chain carries TRBV7-2 and TRBJ2-1, with TRBD2 matching 10 bases. This CDR3 contains 15 residues. The V and J ends lost 5 bases and 10 bases, in that order; junction bases with no gene match: 11. Germline V CDR1 and CDR2: SGHTA, FQGNSA. CDR3 protein: CASSQSSGSGGEQFF. The DNA of the CDR3 is TGTGCCAGCAGCCAATCTAGCGGGAGTGGGGGGGAGCAGTTCTTC.

This chain uses TRBV28 with TRBJ1-4; D is perhaps TRBD1 (5 bases). The CDR3 sequence is 15 residues long. V dropped 3 bases and J dropped 8 bases, with 16 bases sitting between them. Per the germline V gene, CDR1 is MDHEN and CDR2 is SYDVKM. CDR3 coding DNA: TGTGCCAGCAGTTTCCCAGGGATCGTTGGCGAAAAACTGTTTTTT. This encodes CASSFPGIVGEKLFF. Complete variable domain (other parts from reference TRBV28 and TRBJ1-4): DVKVTQSSRYLVKRTGEKVFLECVQDMDHENMFWYRQDPGLGLRLIYFSYDVKMKEKGDIPEGYSVSREKKERFSLILESASTNQTSMYLCASSFPGIVGEKLFFGSGTQLSVL.

The chain uses TRBV15 and TRBJ2-7; D might be TRBD1 (6 bases). This CDR3 spans 16 amino acids. Trimming removed 5 bases from V and 0 bases from J, with 17 bases in between. The germline V gene has CDR1 LNHNV and CDR2 YYDKDF (reference sequence). The CDR3 here is CATSFTLGGSSYEQYF. The CDR3 DNA follows: TGTGCCACCAGCTTCACTCTAGGGGGTAGCTCCTACGAGCAGTACTTC.

The chain joins TRBV6-2 or TRBV6-3 to TRBJ2-7, with 7 bases lining up with TRBD2. CDR1 and CDR2 from the germline V gene are MNHEY and SVGEGT. V was clipped by 6 bases and J by 2 bases; unmatched bases: 7. This CDR3 region has 14 residues. CDR3 amino acids: CASRPSGDTYEQYF. Here the CDR3 DNA reads TGTGCCAGCAGGCCTAGCGGCGATACCTACGAGCAGTACTTC.

The genes are TRBV5-4 and TRBJ2-5, with D possibly TRBD1 on 6 matching bases. The CDR3 covers 15 residues. The V end lost 4 bases, the J end lost 3 bases, and 16 bases lay between the germline ends. The germline gives CDR1 SGHNT, CDR2 YYREEE (reference sequence). As DNA, the CDR3 is TGTGCCAGCAGCAAGAGTCCGAGGACAGAAGAGACCCAGTACTTC. Its translation: CASSKSPRTEETQYF.

The chain joins TRBV6-5 to TRBJ1-5, with a weak D call TRBD1 (5 bases). Germline V gene data show CDR1 as MNHEY and CDR2 as SVGAGI. The CDR3 totals 13 residues. The V end lost 6 bases, the J end lost 3 bases, and 9 bases lay between the germline ends. The CDR3 bases are TGTGCCAGCAGCCCGGGGGTCAATCAGCCCCAGCATTTT. Translation: CASSPGVNQPQHF.

The V call is TRBV28, the J call TRBJ1-5, with D uncertain. Germline V gives CDR1 MDHEN, CDR2 SYDVKM. Trimming left V 5 bases short and J 5 bases short, with 10 bases between. This CDR3 is 13 amino acids long. This CDR3 reads CASSRDTHQPQHF. In nucleotides, the CDR3 is TGTGCCAGCAGTCGAGACACCCATCAGCCCCAGCATTTT.